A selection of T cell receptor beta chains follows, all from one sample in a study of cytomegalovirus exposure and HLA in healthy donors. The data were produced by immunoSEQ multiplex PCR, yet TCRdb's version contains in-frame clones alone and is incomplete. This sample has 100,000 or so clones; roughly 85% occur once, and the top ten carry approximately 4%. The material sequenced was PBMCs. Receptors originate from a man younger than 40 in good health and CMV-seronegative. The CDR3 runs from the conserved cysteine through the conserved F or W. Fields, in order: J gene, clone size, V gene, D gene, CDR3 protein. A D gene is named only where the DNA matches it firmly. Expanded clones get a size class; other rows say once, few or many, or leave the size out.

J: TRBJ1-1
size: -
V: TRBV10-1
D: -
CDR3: CASSESETYGTEAFF

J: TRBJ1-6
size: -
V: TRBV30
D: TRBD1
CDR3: CAWEKTGRSPLHF

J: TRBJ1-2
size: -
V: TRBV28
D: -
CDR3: CASSLKGPDYGYTF

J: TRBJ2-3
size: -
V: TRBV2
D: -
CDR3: CASSETGVTDTQYF

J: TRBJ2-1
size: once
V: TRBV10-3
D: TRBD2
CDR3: CAIRSGTSGVRVSYNEQFF

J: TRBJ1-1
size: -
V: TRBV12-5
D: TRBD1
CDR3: CASGETGQVVLNTEAFF

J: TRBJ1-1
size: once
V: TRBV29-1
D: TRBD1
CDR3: CSVRERDRPNTEAFF

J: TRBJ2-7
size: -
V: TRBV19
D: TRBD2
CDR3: CASSVAGEEYEQYF

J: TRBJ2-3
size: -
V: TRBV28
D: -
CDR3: CASRENRLGGTDTQYF

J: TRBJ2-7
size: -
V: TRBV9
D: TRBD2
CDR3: CASSPPGVAGSYEQYF

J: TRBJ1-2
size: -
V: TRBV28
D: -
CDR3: CASSEGNRLTRDYGYTF

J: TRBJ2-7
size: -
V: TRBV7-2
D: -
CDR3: CASSHRSPVYEQYF

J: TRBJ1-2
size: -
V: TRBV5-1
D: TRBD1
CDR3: CASSLRTGVDYGYTF

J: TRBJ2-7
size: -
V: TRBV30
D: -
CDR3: CAWSVTGGYEQYF